The text below deals with one T cell receptor (beta chain). This sample is drawn from a study of blood T cell repertoires in COVID-19. Study-level background: Acute-phase and convalescent COVID-19 samples originated in the United States, Italy and Spain.

This table comes from immunoSEQ multiplex PCR, and its TCRdb copy is limited to in-frame clones, with some not included. Of over 40,000 clones listed, less than 90% are singletons. CDR3 length: 13 residues. The V end lost 0 bases, the J end lost 3 bases, and 5 bases lay between the germline ends. CDR1 is MGHRA, CDR2 YSYEKL, per germline. Sequencing was carried out using peripheral blood. J is TRBJ2-5 and V is TRBV4-1; D gene unclear. The TCR sequence derives from a human donor in a cohort sampled during active COVID-19. CDR3 sequence (DNA): TGCGCCAGCAGCCAAGATCGGGAAGAGACCCAGTACTTC. This translates into CASSQDREETQYF.